This T cell receptor beta chain was identified in a study of Graves' ophthalmopathy and Graves' hyperthyroidism. General study findings and limits: The majority of expanded thyroid clonotypes above 0.001 frequency also occurred in blood.

V lost 5 bases, J lost 14 bases, and 10 bases lay in between. In germline, CDR1 is LNHDA, CDR2 SQIVND (reference sequence). There are 11 residues in the CDR3. All donors with ophthalmopathy were recorded as having moderate-to-severe activity, CAS ≥3, NOSPECS ≥4 and a duration under 3 months. Other autoimmune disease, uncontrolled infection, pregnancy and lactation led to exclusion. Beta-chain TCR CDR3 regions were amplified from RNA transcripts. HTBI primers served in a first-round RT-PCR, which a second-round multiplex PCR followed. In TCRdb, the multiplex PCR reads were re-called with MiXCR into one record per CDR3 protein. The repertoire consists of some 750,000 distinct CDR3 sequences, with around 40% occurring once and the leading ten covering approximately 43%. With respect to this clonotype: The target antigen is unknown.

The sequenced sample was peripheral blood. This TCR was recovered from an adult man with Graves' ophthalmopathy. This chain connects TRBV19 to TRBJ1-6; D gene uncertain. CDR3 sequence: CASSSPTALHF. The CDR3 bases are TGTGCCAGTAGTTCCCCTACGGCCCTCCACTTT.